The table lists the clone carrying this T cell receptor beta chain with a few counts. Trimming took 9 bases from V and 1 from J; bases not matched to a gene: 7. The CDR3 is 14 residues long. CDR1 SGHTA and CDR2 FQGNSA come from the germline V gene. The source of the sample is a study of early stage breast cancer tumors. Clones were sequenced by immunoSEQ multiplex PCR, and TCRdb holds only the in-frame ones, with some missing. The sample lists about 30,000 clones, 72% occurring once. The sample was blood. The V gene is TRBV7-2, the J gene TRBJ2-3; 7 bases are shared with TRBD1. The sequence derives from a person aged 50 to 59 with breast cancer. The CDR3: CASKQGSGTDTQYF. As DNA, the CDR3 is TGTGCCAGTAAACAGGGGTCGGGCACAGATACGCAGTATTTT.